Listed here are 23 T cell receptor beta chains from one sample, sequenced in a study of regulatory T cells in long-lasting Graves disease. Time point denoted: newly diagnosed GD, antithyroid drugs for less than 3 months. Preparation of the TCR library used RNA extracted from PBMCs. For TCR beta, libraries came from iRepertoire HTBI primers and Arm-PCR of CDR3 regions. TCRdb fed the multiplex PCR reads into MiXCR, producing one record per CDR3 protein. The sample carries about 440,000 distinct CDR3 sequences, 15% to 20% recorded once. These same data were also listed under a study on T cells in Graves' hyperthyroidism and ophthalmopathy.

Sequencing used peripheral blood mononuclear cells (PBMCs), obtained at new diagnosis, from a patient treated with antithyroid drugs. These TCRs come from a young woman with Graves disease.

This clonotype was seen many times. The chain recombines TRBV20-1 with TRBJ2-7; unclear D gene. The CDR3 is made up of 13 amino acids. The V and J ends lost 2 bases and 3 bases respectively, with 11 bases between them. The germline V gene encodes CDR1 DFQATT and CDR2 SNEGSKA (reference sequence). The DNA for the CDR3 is TGCAGTGCTAGATTCCCGACGGGCTACGAGCAGTACTTC. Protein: CSARFPTGYEQYF.

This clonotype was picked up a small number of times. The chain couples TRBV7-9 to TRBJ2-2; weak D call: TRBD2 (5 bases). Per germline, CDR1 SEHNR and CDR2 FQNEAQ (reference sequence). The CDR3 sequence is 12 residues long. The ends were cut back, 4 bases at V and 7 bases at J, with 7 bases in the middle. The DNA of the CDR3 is TGTGCCAGCAGCTCGGCGGGCGGGGAGCTGTTTTTT. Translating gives CASSSAGGELFF.

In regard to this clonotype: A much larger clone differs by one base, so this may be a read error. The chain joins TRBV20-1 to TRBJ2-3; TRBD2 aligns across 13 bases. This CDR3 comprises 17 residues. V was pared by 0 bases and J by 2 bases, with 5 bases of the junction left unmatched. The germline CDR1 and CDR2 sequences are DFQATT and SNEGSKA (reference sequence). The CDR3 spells CSARETGTSGATDTQYF. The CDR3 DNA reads TGCAGTGCTAGAGAGACCGGGACTAGCGGGGCCACAGATACGCAGTATTTT.

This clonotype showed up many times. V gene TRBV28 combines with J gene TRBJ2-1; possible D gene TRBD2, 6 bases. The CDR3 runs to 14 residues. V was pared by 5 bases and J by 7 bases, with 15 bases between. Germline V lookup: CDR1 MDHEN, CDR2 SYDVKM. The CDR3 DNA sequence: TGTGCCAGCAGTACTTCCGGGAGTATGAATGAGCAGTTCTTC. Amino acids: CASSTSGSMNEQFF. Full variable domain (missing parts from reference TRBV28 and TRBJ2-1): DVKVTQSSRYLVKRTGEKVFLECVQDMDHENMFWYRQDPGLGLRLIYFSYDVKMKEKGDIPEGYSVSREKKERFSLILESASTNQTSMYLCASSTSGSMNEQFFGPGTRLTVL.

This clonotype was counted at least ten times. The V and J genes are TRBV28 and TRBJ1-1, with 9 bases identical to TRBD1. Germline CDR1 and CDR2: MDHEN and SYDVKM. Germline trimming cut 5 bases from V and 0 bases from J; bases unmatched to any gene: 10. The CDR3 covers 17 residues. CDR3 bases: TGTGCCAGCAGTACGGGACAGGGCCCCTTCATGAACACTGAAGCTTTCTTT. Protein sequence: CASSTGQGPFMNTEAFF. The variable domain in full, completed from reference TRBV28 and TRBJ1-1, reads DVKVTQSSRYLVKRTGEKVFLECVQDMDHENMFWYRQDPGLGLRLIYFSYDVKMKEKGDIPEGYSVSREKKERFSLILESASTNQTSMYLCASSTGQGPFMNTEAFFGQGTRLTVV.

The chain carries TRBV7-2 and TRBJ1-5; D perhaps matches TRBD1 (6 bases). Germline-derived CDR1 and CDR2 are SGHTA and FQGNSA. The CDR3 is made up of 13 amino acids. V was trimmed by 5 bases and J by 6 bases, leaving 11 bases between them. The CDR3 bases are TGTGCCAGCAGCCAACAGGGATTTCAGCCCCAGCATTTT. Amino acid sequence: CASSQQGFQPQHF.

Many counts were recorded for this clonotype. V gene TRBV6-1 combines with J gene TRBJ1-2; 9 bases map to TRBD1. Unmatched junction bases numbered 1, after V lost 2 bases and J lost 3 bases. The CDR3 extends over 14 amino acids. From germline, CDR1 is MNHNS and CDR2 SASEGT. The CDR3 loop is CASSETGGDYGYTF. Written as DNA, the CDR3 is TGTGCCAGCAGTGAAACAGGGGGCGACTATGGCTACACCTTC.

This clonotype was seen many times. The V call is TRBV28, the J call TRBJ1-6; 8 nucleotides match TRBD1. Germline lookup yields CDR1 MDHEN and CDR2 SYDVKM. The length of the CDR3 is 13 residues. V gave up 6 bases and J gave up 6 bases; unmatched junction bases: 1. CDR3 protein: CASRGQVNSPLHF. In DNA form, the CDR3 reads TGTGCCAGCAGGGGACAGGTTAATTCACCCCTCCACTTT. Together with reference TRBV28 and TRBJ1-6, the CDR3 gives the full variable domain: DVKVTQSSRYLVKRTGEKVFLECVQDMDHENMFWYRQDPGLGLRLIYFSYDVKMKEKGDIPEGYSVSREKKERFSLILESASTNQTSMYLCASRGQVNSPLHFGNGTRLTVT.

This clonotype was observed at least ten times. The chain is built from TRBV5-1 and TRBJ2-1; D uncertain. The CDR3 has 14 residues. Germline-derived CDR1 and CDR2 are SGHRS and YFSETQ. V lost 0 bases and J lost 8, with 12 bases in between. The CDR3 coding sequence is TGCGCCAGCAGCTTGGGGGTGGAGTCCCATGAGCAGTTCTTC. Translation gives CASSLGVESHEQFF.

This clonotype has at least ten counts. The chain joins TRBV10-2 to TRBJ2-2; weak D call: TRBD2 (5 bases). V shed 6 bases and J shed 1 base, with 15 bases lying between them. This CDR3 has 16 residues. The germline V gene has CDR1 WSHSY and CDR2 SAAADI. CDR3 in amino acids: CASRGRGRMNTGELFF. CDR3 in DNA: TGCGCCAGCAGGGGCCGGGGAAGAATGAACACCGGGGAGCTGTTTTTT.

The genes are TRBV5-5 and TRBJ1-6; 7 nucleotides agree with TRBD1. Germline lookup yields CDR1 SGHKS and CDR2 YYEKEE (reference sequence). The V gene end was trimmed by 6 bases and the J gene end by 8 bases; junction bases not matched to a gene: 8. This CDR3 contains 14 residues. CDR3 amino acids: CASNRDRQDSPLHF. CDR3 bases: TGTGCCAGCAACAGGGACAGACAAGATTCACCCCTCCACTTT.

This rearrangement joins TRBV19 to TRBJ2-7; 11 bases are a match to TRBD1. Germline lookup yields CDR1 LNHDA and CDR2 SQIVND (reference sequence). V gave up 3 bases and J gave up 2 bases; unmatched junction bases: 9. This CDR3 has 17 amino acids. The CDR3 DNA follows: TGTGCCAGTAGTATGCGGACAGGGGGCAAGCAAGCCTACGAGCAGTACTTC. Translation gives CASSMRTGGKQAYEQYF.

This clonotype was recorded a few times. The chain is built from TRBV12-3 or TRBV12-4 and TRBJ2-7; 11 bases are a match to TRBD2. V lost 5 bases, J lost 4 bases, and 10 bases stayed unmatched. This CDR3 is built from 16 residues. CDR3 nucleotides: TGTGCCAGCAGTCCCCGACTAGCGGGACCGCCTTACGAGCAGTACTTC. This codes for CASSPRLAGPPYEQYF.

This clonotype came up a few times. CDR3 protein: CSVGAGAMNTEAFF. The CDR3 region has the DNA TGCAGCGTTGGGGCAGGAGCCATGAACACTGAAGCTTTCTTT. The chain recombines TRBV29-1 with TRBJ1-1; no definite D call. CDR3 length: 14 amino acids. V was trimmed by 4 bases and J by 0 bases, leaving 12 bases between them. Looked up from germline, CDR1 is SQVTM and CDR2 is ANQGSEA.

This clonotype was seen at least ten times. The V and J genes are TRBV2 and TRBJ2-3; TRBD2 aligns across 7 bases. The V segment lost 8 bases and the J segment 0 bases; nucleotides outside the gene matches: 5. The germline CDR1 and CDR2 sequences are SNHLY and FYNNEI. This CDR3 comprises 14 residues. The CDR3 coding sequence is TGTGCCAGCGGGACTACTACTAGCACAGATACGCAGTATTTT. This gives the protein CASGTTTSTDTQYF.

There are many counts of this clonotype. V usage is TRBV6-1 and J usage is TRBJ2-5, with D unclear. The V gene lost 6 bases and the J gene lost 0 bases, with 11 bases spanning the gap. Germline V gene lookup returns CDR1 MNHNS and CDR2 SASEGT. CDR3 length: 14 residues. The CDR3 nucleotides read TGTGCCAGCAGCCTAACTCCGTACCAAGAGACCCAGTACTTC. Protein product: CASSLTPYQETQYF.

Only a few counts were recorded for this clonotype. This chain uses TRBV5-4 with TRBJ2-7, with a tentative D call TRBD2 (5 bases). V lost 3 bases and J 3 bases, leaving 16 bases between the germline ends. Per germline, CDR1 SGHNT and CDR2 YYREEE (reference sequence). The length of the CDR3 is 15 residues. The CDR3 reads CASSSKLAGYYEQYF. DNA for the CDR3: TGTGCCAGCAGCTCCAAACTCGCGGGTTACTACGAGCAGTACTTC.

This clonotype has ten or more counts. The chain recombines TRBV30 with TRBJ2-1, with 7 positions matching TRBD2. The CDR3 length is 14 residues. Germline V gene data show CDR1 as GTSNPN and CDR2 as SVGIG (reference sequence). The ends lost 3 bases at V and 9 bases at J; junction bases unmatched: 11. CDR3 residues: CAWSLSGRASEQFF. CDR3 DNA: TGTGCCTGGAGCTTAAGTGGGAGGGCCAGTGAGCAGTTCTTC.

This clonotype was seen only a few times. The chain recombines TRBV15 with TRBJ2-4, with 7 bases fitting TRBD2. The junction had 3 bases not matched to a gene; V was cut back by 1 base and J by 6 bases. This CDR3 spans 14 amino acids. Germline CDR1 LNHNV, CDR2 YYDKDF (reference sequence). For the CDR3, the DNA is TGTGCCACCAGCAGAGCGGGGGGAGGAAACATTCAGTACTTC. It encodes CATSRAGGGNIQYF.

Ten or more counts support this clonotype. The DNA of the CDR3 is TGTGCCACCAGTCCTAGCGGTGGCGGAGTCCTTCAGCCCCAGCATTTT. Amino acids: CATSPSGGGVLQPQHF. The V and J genes are TRBV24-1 and TRBJ1-5; no clear D gene. This CDR3 has 16 amino acids. Germline CDR1 KGHDR, CDR2 SFDVKD. Trimming stripped 6 bases from V and 6 bases from J, with 20 bases between.

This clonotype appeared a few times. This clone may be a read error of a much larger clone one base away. CDR3 amino acids: CASSPSPLPDAQYF. The CDR3 nucleotides read TGTGCCAGCTCACCATCACCATTGCCAGATGCGCAGTATTTT. The chain is built from TRBV18 and TRBJ2-3; D remains ambiguous. In germline, CDR1 is KGHSH, CDR2 LQKENI. The CDR3 totals 14 residues.

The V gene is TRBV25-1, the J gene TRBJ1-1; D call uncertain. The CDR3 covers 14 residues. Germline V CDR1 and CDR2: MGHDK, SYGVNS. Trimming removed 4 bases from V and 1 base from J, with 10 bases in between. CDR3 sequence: CASSGWTENTEAFF. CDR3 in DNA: TGTGCCAGCAGTGGTTGGACGGAGAACACTGAAGCTTTCTTT. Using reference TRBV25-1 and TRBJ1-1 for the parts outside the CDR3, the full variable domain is EADIYQTPRYLVIGTGKKITLECSQTMGHDKMYWYQQDPGMELHLIHYSYGVNSTEKGDLSSESTVSRIRTEHFPLTLESARPSHTSQYLCASSGWTENTEAFFGQGTRLTVV.

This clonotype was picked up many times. CDR3 bases: TGTGCCAGCAGCTTAGTAGTTAGCGGGAGGGGCTCCTACAATGAGCAGTTCTTC. Protein: CASSLVVSGRGSYNEQFF. The chain joins TRBV7-2 to TRBJ2-1; 11 bases are shared with TRBD2. Germline trimming cut 1 base from V and 0 bases from J; bases unmatched to any gene: 5. Germline CDR1 reads SGHTA; CDR2 reads FQGNSA. The CDR3 covers 18 residues.